The present T cell receptor (beta chain) was sequenced within a study of T-cell reconstitution after alpha-beta-depleted transplantation in children. Study results and limitations: Roughly two months post-transplant, alpha-beta T cells reportedly originated from several hundred graft clones that had expanded. After transplant, high TCRbeta diversity at day 60 in some patients arose from surviving recipient T cells and thymic progenitors. Hyperexpanded clones declined; after one year, newly produced T cells mostly supplied diversity.

Unique molecular identifiers featured in how the TCRbeta library was prepared. MiXCR, run by TCRdb on the PCR reads, gives a single entry per CDR3 protein. In the table there are about 250,000 distinct CDR3 sequences, more than 20% of which are singletons. The ends were cut back, 1 base at V and 0 bases at J, with 10 bases in the middle. The CDR3 consists of 15 residues. This clonotype has just a few counts. Its antigen is not identified. The TCR was taken from a female patient aged 2 to 10 who had a stem cell transplant for congenital amegakaryocytic thrombocytopenia, so the T cells may come from the graft donor. Specimen: PBMCs, mostly from graft donor cells, collected 360 days after TCRalphabeta/CD19-depleted stem cell transplant. This sequence joins TRBV12-3 or TRBV12-4 and TRBJ2-7; D gene unclear. In DNA, the CDR3 is TGTGCCAGCAGTTTAGGCCAACTGTTCTCCTACGAGCAGTACTTC. It is translated as CASSLGQLFSYEQYF.